This TCR beta chain stems from a study of identical twins. The V gene's germline CDR1 is MGHRA and CDR2 YSYEKL. The CDR3 has 15 amino acids. Trimming took 2 bases from V and 0 from J, leaving 10 bases between them. In its sample, this clonotype was seen a few times. The antigen is unknown. Unique molecular identifiers were present on the cDNA, and a universal primer site came from template switching. TCRdb itself ran the 5' RACE reads through MiXCR, one entry per CDR3 protein. The table includes approximately 670,000 distinct CDR3 sequences, approximately 6% detected once. Study-level points and caveats: Insertions ran lower in abundant cord blood beta clonotypes, though not in memory repertoires. The study found that models underestimated out-of-frame TCR alpha sharing in monozygotic twins.

The chain couples TRBV4-1 to TRBJ1-1, with a tentative D call TRBD1 (5 bases). The sequencing input was naive T cells sorted from blood. The receptor was derived from a man aged 18-30 years in good health. CDR3 DNA sequence: TGCGCCAGCAGCCAATCGGGACTCCTGAACACTGAAGCTTTCTTT. Residues: CASSQSGLLNTEAFF.